Each of the 29 T cell receptor beta chains below was sequenced from the same sample in a study of blood T cell repertoires in COVID-19. The table came from immunoSEQ multiplex PCR; TCRdb's copy has only in-frame clones and leaves some out. The sample yields about 15,000 clones, 89% seen once. The sample was peripheral blood. The receptors stem from a human donor in a cohort sampled during active COVID-19.

The gene calls are TRBV6-5 and TRBJ1-1; D may be TRBD1 (5 bases). The germline V gene encodes CDR1 MNHEY and CDR2 SVGAGI. The CDR3 runs to 16 residues. Between the trimmed V and J ends, which lost 2 bases and 2 bases, there was a span of 15 bases. In DNA form, the CDR3 reads TGTGCCAGCAGTTACGGGTCAGGGCTTGTCAACACTGAAGCTTTCTTT. Protein: CASSYGSGLVNTEAFF.

This rearrangement joins TRBV19 to TRBJ2-7; D is possibly TRBD1 (5 bases). The length of the CDR3 is 15 residues. The germline gives CDR1 LNHDA, CDR2 SQIVND (reference sequence). V lost 5 bases, J lost 7 bases, and 21 bases lay in between. The CDR3 sequence is CASSARTPPPGEQYF. The CDR3 DNA reads TGTGCCAGTAGTGCACGGACACCGCCTCCCGGGGAGCAGTACTTC.

The gene calls are TRBV10-3 and TRBJ1-1, with 7 bases aligning to TRBD1. Unmatched junction bases numbered 2, after V lost 4 bases and J lost 0 bases. CDR1 is ENHRY, CDR2 SYGVKD, per germline. The CDR3 consists of 14 residues. The CDR3 loop is CAISAGQMNTEAFF. CDR3 nucleotides: TGTGCCATCAGTGCGGGACAGATGAACACTGAAGCTTTCTTT.

The chain has TRBV19 and TRBJ1-2; TRBD1 aligns across 8 bases. The V and J ends lost 5 bases and 4 bases, in that order; junction bases with no gene match: 6. Germline V gene data show CDR1 as LNHDA and CDR2 as SQIVND (reference sequence). This CDR3 has 14 amino acids. CDR3 in amino acids: CASSPGGDPYGYTF. DNA for the CDR3: TGTGCCAGTAGTCCAGGGGGCGACCCCTATGGCTACACCTTC.

The CDR3 coding sequence is TGTGCCAGCAGCTTGTACCAGGGGGAGACCCAGTACTTC. This sequence encodes CASSLYQGETQYF. This chain connects TRBV5-8 to TRBJ2-5; D is possibly TRBD1 (6 bases). Trimming removed 1 base from V and 5 bases from J, with 9 bases in between. This CDR3 has 13 residues. Germline V gives CDR1 SGHTS, CDR2 YDEGEE.

The genes are TRBV3-1 (or the pseudogene TRBV3-2) and TRBJ2-2; D is possibly TRBD1 (6 bases). CDR3 length: 15 residues. Germline loops: CDR1 LGHDT, CDR2 YNNKEL (reference sequence). V was pared by 1 base and J by 0 bases, with 6 bases between. The CDR3 coding sequence is TGTGCCAGCAGCCAAGGGACAGCGAACACCGGGGAGCTGTTTTTT. Amino acids: CASSQGTANTGELFF.

A few counts support this clone. The V gene is TRBV6-5, the J gene TRBJ1-5; weak D call: TRBD1 (6 bases). V was shortened by 0 bases and J by 7 bases, with 13 bases between the two germline ends. Germline V gives CDR1 MNHEY, CDR2 SVGAGI. The CDR3 has 15 residues. The DNA of the CDR3 is TGTGCCAGCAGTTACTCCCACAGGGAGAGCCAGCCCCAGCATTTT. This encodes CASSYSHRESQPQHF.

The chain uses TRBV24-1 and TRBJ1-2; D remains unclear. CDR3 size: 11 residues. Germline CDR1 and CDR2: KGHDR and SFDVKD. V was pared by 5 bases and J by 3 bases, with 3 bases between. DNA for the CDR3: TGTGCCACCAGTGTAGACTATGGCTACACCTTC. This encodes CATSVDYGYTF.

There are a few counts of this clone. This sequence joins TRBV10-1 and TRBJ1-5; D gene uncertain. The V end was cut by 4 bases, the J end by 3 bases, with 7 bases between. CDR3 length equals 13 residues. The germline CDR1 and CDR2 sequences are WNHNN and SYGVQD (reference sequence). The CDR3 sequence: CASSAGPNQPQHF. Written as DNA, the CDR3 is TGCGCCAGCAGTGCAGGCCCCAATCAGCCCCAGCATTTT.

The genes are TRBV12-3 or TRBV12-4 and TRBJ1-6, with D possibly matching TRBD1 (6 bases). The CDR3 consists of 13 residues. The V and J ends lost 5 bases and 10 bases respectively, with 12 bases between them. CDR3 region: CASSRGAFSPLHF. CDR3 nucleotides: TGTGCCAGCAGTCGGGGGGCATTCTCACCCCTCCACTTT.

V gene TRBV11-3 combines with J gene TRBJ2-2; 7 nucleotides agree with TRBD2. Germline V gene data show CDR1 as SGHNT and CDR2 as YENEEA. The junction had 4 bases not matched to a gene; V was cut back by 5 bases and J by 1 base. CDR3 length: 15 residues. In DNA form, the CDR3 reads TGTGCCAGCAGCATCGGCGGGGGGAACACCGGGGAGCTGTTTTTT. Translating it yields CASSIGGGNTGELFF. Together with reference TRBV11-3 and TRBJ2-2, the CDR3 gives the full variable domain: EAGVVQSPRYKIIEKKQPVAFWCNPISGHNTLYWYLQNLGQGPELLIRYENEEAVDDSQLPKDRFSAERLKGVDSTLKIQPAELGDSAVYLCASSIGGGNTGELFFGEGSRLTVL.

The chain is built from TRBV19 and TRBJ1-5, with TRBD1 as a possible D gene (6 bases). Germline-derived CDR1 and CDR2 are LNHDA and SQIVND (reference sequence). V lost 6 bases, J lost 0 bases, and 21 bases lay in between. The CDR3 is made up of 18 amino acids. CDR3 region: CASSSGRGGGNSNQPQHF. The CDR3 DNA is TGTGCCAGTAGCTCGGGGAGGGGGGGCGGCAATAGCAATCAGCCCCAGCATTTT.

This chain joins TRBV6-5 and TRBJ2-2; maybe TRBD2 (5 bases). Germline-derived CDR1 and CDR2 are MNHEY and SVGAGI. The CDR3 runs to 16 residues. The V gene lost 4 bases and the J gene lost 0 bases, with 12 bases spanning the gap. The chain's CDR3 is CASSSLGSANTGELFF. In DNA, the CDR3 is TGTGCCAGCAGTTCCCTCGGTAGCGCGAACACCGGGGAGCTGTTTTTT.

The chain uses TRBV7-9 and TRBJ1-6, with D possibly being TRBD1 (5 bases). Between the trimmed V and J ends, which lost 4 bases and 6 bases, there was a span of 10 bases. This CDR3 spans 14 amino acids. In germline, CDR1 is SEHNR, CDR2 FQNEAQ (reference sequence). CDR3 nucleotide sequence: TGTGCCAGCAGCTCACAGGACCCTAATTCACCCCTCCACTTT. Translation: CASSSQDPNSPLHF.

The V gene is TRBV7-9, the J gene TRBJ2-3; 9 bases agree with TRBD1. Unmatched junction bases numbered 7, after V lost 4 bases and J lost 5 bases. This CDR3 is 15 amino acids long. Germline V CDR1 and CDR2: SEHNR, FQNEAQ (reference sequence). CDR3 sequence reads: CASSWGQGDEDTQYF. The CDR3 coding sequence is TGTGCCAGCAGCTGGGGACAGGGAGACGAAGATACGCAGTATTTT.

The chain combines TRBV6-5 with TRBJ2-2; 9 positions match TRBD1. The junction had 7 bases not matched to a gene; V was cut back by 8 bases and J by 6 bases. The CDR3 loop spans 14 amino acids. From germline, CDR1 is MNHEY and CDR2 SVGAGI. CDR3 DNA: TGTGCCAGCGGGGGACAGGGAGTTTCCGGGGAGCTGTTTTTT. As protein: CASGGQGVSGELFF.

CDR3 DNA: TGTGCCAGCAGTATTCCGACTAGCGGGGATGTCGAGCAGTACTTC. It is translated as CASSIPTSGDVEQYF. The V and J genes are TRBV2 and TRBJ2-7; 11 bases map to TRBD2. V lost 5 bases to trimming and J lost 6 bases; unmatched junction nucleotides: 9. CDR3 length: 15 residues. In germline, CDR1 is SNHLY, CDR2 FYNNEI.

This chain connects TRBV7-9 to TRBJ2-5; 7 bases are a match to TRBD2. The J segment lost 3 bases and the V segment lost 5 bases, leaving 6 bases of the junction unmatched. CDR3 length: 14 amino acids. CDR1 is SEHNR and CDR2 is FQNEAQ in the germline V gene (reference sequence). The CDR3 region is CASSPSGLEETQYF. As DNA, the CDR3 is TGTGCCAGCAGCCCATCCGGACTAGAAGAGACCCAGTACTTC.

The genes are TRBV3-1 (or the pseudogene TRBV3-2) and TRBJ1-3; the match to TRBD1 covers 12 bases. V lost 0 bases and J lost 3; bases outside the gene matches: 9. This CDR3 region has 19 residues. Germline CDR1 is LGHDT and CDR2 is YNNKEL (reference sequence). CDR3 coding DNA: TGTGCCAGCAGCCAAGATTTTGGGACAGGGGGCAGGTATGGAAACACCATATATTTT. Translated: CASSQDFGTGGRYGNTIYF.

The chain employs TRBV14 and TRBJ1-4; 9 bases line up with TRBD1. Germline V gene lookup returns CDR1 SGHDN and CDR2 FVKESK. The CDR3 sequence is 15 residues long. Trimming took 5 bases from V and 6 from J; bases not matched to a gene: 7. The CDR3 DNA reads as TGTGCCAGCAGCTCAATGGACAGGGGATATGAAAAACTGTTTTTT. Amino acids: CASSSMDRGYEKLFF. Full variable domain (missing parts from reference TRBV14 and TRBJ1-4): EAGVTQFPSHSVIEKGQTVTLRCDPISGHDNLYWYRRVMGKEIKFLLHFVKESKQDESGMPNNRFLAERTGGTYSTLKVQPAELEDSGVYFCASSSMDRGYEKLFFGSGTQLSVL.

The chain recombines TRBV7-8 with TRBJ1-4; 10 positions match TRBD1. Per the germline V gene, CDR1 is SGHVS and CDR2 is FQNEAQ. The CDR3 consists of 15 residues. The trim removed 1 base at V and 8 bases at J, leaving 4 bases unmatched. This CDR3 is CASSLVTGGGEKLFF. DNA of the CDR3: TGTGCCAGCAGCTTAGTGACAGGGGGCGGAGAAAAACTGTTTTTT.

This chain connects TRBV9 to TRBJ2-2; 10 bases fit TRBD2. Germline lookup yields CDR1 SGDLS and CDR2 YYNGEE. The CDR3 contains 16 residues. After removal of 4 bases from V and 5 bases from J, the junction contained 8 bases not matched to a gene. The CDR3 coding sequence is TGTGCCAGCAGCTTCCGAGCGGGGGGGCAAACCGGGGAGCTGTTTTTT. Protein: CASSFRAGGQTGELFF.

The rearrangement links TRBV7-6 to TRBJ2-6; D not certain. The CDR3 consists of 16 residues. Trimming cost V 1 base and J 3 bases, with 10 bases left between them. From germline, CDR1 is SGHVS and CDR2 FNYEAQ. The CDR3 here is CASSLESGFGANVLTF. The DNA for the CDR3 is TGTGCCAGCAGCTTAGAGTCAGGTTTTGGGGCCAACGTCCTGACTTTC.

This chain joins TRBV19 and TRBJ1-1; D might be TRBD1 (6 bases). Germline CDR1 is LNHDA and CDR2 is SQIVND (reference sequence). V was cut by 2 bases and J by 1 base, with 8 bases left in between. This CDR3 has 14 amino acids. CDR3 sequence reads: CASSIQGTNTEAFF. The CDR3 nucleotides read TGTGCCAGTAGTATACAGGGGACGAACACTGAAGCTTTCTTT.

This sequence joins TRBV19 and TRBJ1-5, with TRBD1 as a possible D gene (6 bases). CDR1 is LNHDA, CDR2 SQIVND, per germline (reference sequence). The CDR3 consists of 16 residues. Trimming cost V 4 bases and J 2 bases, with 15 bases left between them. The CDR3 spells CASSTYRAIGNQPQHF. The CDR3 DNA follows: TGTGCCAGTAGTACGTACAGGGCTATCGGCAATCAGCCCCAGCATTTT.

This chain uses TRBV5-1 with TRBJ1-2, with D possibly matching TRBD1 (5 bases). In germline, CDR1 is SGHRS, CDR2 YFSETQ. This CDR3 contains 13 residues. V dropped 1 base and J dropped 7 bases, with 11 bases sitting between them. The CDR3 is CASSLTDGGGYTF. The CDR3 coding sequence is TGCGCCAGCAGCTTGACAGACGGGGGTGGCTACACCTTC.

This chain joins TRBV6-5 and TRBJ1-5; possible D gene TRBD1, 5 bases. This CDR3 has 14 residues. Trimming shortened V by 4 bases and J by 4 bases, and 11 bases separated the two germline ends. Germline assignment: CDR1 MNHEY and CDR2 SVGAGI. The CDR3 nucleotides are TGTGCCAGCAGTTCCGACAGTTCAAATCAGCCCCAGCATTTT. Amino acid sequence: CASSSDSSNQPQHF.

J is TRBJ2-2 and V is TRBV19; D may be TRBD1 (6 bases). Trimming removed 5 bases from V and 2 bases from J, with 15 bases in between. CDR1 is LNHDA, CDR2 SQIVND, per germline (reference sequence). This CDR3 contains 16 residues. In nucleotides, the CDR3 is TGTGCCAGTAGTGTCAGACCAGGGGTAAACACCGGGGAGCTGTTTTTT. This sequence encodes CASSVRPGVNTGELFF.

The CDR3 region is CASSQGRGISYEQYF. The CDR3 region has the DNA TGCGCCAGCAGCCAAGGGAGGGGTATAAGTTACGAGCAGTACTTC. The genes are TRBV4-1 and TRBJ2-7, with TRBD2 as a possible D gene (6 bases). V was pared by 1 base and J by 4 bases, with 14 bases between. The CDR3 covers 15 residues. CDR1 and CDR2 from the germline V gene are MGHRA and YSYEKL.